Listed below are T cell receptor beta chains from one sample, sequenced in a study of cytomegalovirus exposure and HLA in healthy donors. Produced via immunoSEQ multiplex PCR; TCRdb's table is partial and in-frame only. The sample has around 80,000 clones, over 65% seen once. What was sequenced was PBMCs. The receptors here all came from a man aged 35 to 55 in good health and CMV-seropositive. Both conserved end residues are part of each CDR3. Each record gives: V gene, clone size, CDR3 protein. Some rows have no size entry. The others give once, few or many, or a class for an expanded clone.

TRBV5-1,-,CASSLEGTSGSFRQFF
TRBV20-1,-,CSATVRGVQYF
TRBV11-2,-,CASSLRTGGRPEAFF
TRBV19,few,CASSEGGLGGDTQYF
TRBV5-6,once,CASSLVGGPRTDTQYF
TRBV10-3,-,CAISVTGGNEKLFF
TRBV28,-,CASSPPYGGKGAREQYF
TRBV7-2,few,CASTRGREGSPLHF
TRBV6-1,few,CASRAQPGSGEKLFF
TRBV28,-,CASSLIESTDTQYF
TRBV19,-,CASSNRGIADTEAFF
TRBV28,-,CASSPYPGQGLGGELFF
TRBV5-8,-,CASSLRGFYEQYF
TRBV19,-,CASTPGQGNSPLHF
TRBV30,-,CAWSLTGEFFTGELFF
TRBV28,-,CASSLTGGGNTEAFF
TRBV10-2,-,CASPPGEKEGANTEAFF
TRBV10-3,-,CAISVDGNGYTF
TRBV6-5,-,CASSKDRINTEAFF
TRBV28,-,CASRNQETEAFF
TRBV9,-,CASSASGYNEQFF
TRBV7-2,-,CASSFGRTGTNGYTF
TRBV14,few,CASSSFGQGGNEQFF
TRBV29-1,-,CSVGASGIRAYNEQFF
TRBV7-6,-,CASSLNIAVQETQYF
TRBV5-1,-,CASSLDIQNTGELFF
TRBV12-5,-,CASGLSPPGHPNGYTF
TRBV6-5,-,CASSTRGWLNNEQFF
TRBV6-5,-,CASMLRQDRTDTQYF
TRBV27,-,CASSLRLDLHYEQYF
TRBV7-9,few,CSSSPRGEAFF
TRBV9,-,CASSRMASGSSPHEQFF
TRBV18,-,CASSPSSYNEQFF
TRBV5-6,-,CASSLGTGKWLEQYF
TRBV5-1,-,CASRIAGGPTNEQFF
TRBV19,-,CASGDRGSGYTF
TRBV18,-,CASSPLDRDQPQHF
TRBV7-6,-,CASSSWTANTGELFF
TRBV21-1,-,CASSTPQGGSYEQYF
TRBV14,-,CASSQVLARSYEQYF
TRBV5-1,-,CASSYLSGTGHYNEQFF
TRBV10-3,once,CAISESGQDNEKLFF
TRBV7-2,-,CASSFHRGTGGWNTEAFF
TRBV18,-,CASSTGTGGTGELFF
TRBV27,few,CASKPLATGTSNQPQHF
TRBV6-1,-,CASSELDRDYNSPLHF
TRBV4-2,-,CASSPPPGQGREDTQYF
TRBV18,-,CASSPGQPNQPQHF
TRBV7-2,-,CASSLEVITGTGDYGYTF
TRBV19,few,CASSTRQGFLTSTDTQYF
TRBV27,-,CASSRTGGGTGELFF
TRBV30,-,CAWSGDRGRPGGYTF
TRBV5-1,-,CASRLGGGNTEAFF
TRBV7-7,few,CASRLVGRTNEKLFF
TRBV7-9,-,CASSPRVTNTEAFF
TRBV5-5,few,CASSSPRTGREEKLFF
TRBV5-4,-,CASSYTGGGYGYTF